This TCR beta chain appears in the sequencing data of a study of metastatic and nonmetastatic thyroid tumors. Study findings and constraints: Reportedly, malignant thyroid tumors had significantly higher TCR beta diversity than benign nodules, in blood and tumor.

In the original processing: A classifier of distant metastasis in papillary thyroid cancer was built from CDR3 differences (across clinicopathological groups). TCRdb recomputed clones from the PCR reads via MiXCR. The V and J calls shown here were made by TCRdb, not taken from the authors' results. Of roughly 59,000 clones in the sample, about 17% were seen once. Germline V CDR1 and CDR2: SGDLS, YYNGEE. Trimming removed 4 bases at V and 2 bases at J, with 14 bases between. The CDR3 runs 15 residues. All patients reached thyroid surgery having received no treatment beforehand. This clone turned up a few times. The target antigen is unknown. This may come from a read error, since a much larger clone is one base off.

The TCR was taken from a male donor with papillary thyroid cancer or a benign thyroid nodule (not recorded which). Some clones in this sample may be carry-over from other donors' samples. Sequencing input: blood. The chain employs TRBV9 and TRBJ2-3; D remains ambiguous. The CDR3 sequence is CASSPPRLNTDTQYF. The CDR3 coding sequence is TGTGCCAGCAGCCCGCCCCGGCTGAACACAGATACGCAGTATTTT.